One sample yielded the 24 T cell receptor beta chains listed below, sequenced in a study of T cells in Graves' hyperthyroidism and ophthalmopathy. Amplified TCR beta CDR3 regions came from RNA transcripts. During a first-round RT-PCR of the TCR CDR3, the HTBI primer set was used. TCRdb independently ran MiXCR on the multiplex PCR reads; one entry per CDR3 protein. The profile covers approximately 710,000 distinct CDR3 sequences, with 15% to 20% appearing a single time and around a sixth taken by the ten largest. Sequencing used blood. The receptor set was obtained from a man aged 50-59 years with Graves' hyperthyroidism.

About this clonotype itself: This may arise from a read error, as a much more abundant clone is one base away. J is TRBJ2-1 and V is TRBV7-9; 7 bases fit TRBD2. This CDR3 has 16 amino acids. Germline CDR1 SEHNR, CDR2 FQNEAQ (reference sequence). The CDR3: CASSLGAGVRPNDQFF. For the CDR3, the DNA is TGTGCCAGCAGCTTAGGGGCGGGAGTTCGACCCAATGATCAGTTCTTC.

In this sample, this clonotype turned up once. The genes are TRBV20-1 and TRBJ2-1, with D perhaps matching TRBD2 (6 bases). The V gene lost 5 bases and the J gene lost 6 bases, with 20 bases spanning the gap. There are 15 residues in the CDR3. The germline V gene encodes CDR1 DFQATT and CDR2 SNEGSKA (reference sequence). In DNA, the CDR3 is TGCAGTGCTCTAGACAGAATCACCGGGGGCAATGAGCAGTTCTTC. Its protein product is CSALDRITGGNEQFF.

This sequence joins TRBV20-1 and TRBJ2-5; 9 bases align to TRBD1. Germline lookup yields CDR1 DFQATT and CDR2 SNEGSKA (reference sequence). CDR3 length equals 13 residues. Trimming at V came to 5 bases and at J to 5 bases, leaving 6 bases not matched to a gene. CDR3 sequence: CSASGQGIETQYF. The CDR3, as DNA: TGCAGTGCTTCGGGACAGGGTATCGAGACCCAGTACTTC.

The genes are TRBV5-1 and TRBJ1-3; 9 nucleotides line up with TRBD1. V lost 1 base to trimming and J lost 2 bases; unmatched junction nucleotides: 7. CDR3 length: 17 residues. The germline CDR1 and CDR2 sequences are SGHRS and YFSETQ. The CDR3 nucleotides read TGCGCCAGCAGCTTGCAGGGGACAGGGTCTGCTGGAAACACCATATATTTT. It encodes CASSLQGTGSAGNTIYF.

The table lists this clonotype with a few counts. The V and J genes are TRBV24-1 and TRBJ1-5, with TRBD1 as a possible D gene (6 bases). The germline CDR1 and CDR2 sequences are KGHDR and SFDVKD. The V and J ends lost 9 bases and 0 bases respectively, with 29 bases between them. This CDR3 is built from 20 residues. For the CDR3, the DNA is TGTGCCACCTTTATACCTTTACAGGGCACGAATCGTTATAGCAATCAGCCCCAGCATTTT. It yields the protein CATFIPLQGTNRYSNQPQHF.

This clonotype was observed many times. The V call is TRBV2, the J call TRBJ1-5; TRBD1 matches 7 bases. CDR1 is SNHLY and CDR2 is FYNNEI in the germline V gene. V lost 5 bases to trimming and J lost 3 bases; unmatched junction nucleotides: 7. There are 15 residues in the CDR3. CDR3 sequence reads: CASSTGTDDNQPQHF. For the CDR3, the DNA is TGTGCCAGCAGTACTGGGACAGATGACAATCAGCCCCAGCATTTT.

This clonotype showed up many times. The chain combines TRBV28 with TRBJ2-5; possibly TRBD2 for D (6 bases). CDR3 length: 12 amino acids. Germline V gene sequence: CDR1 MDHEN, CDR2 SYDVKM. V was clipped by 6 bases and J by 1 base, with 6 bases between them. The CDR3: CASRRGQETQYF. As DNA, the CDR3 is TGTGCCAGCAGGCGGGGCCAAGAGACCCAGTACTTC.

The V gene is TRBV9, the J gene TRBJ2-1; maybe TRBD1 (5 bases). Germline CDR1 and CDR2: SGDLS and YYNGEE. The CDR3 runs to 13 residues. The V and J ends lost 4 bases and 9 bases respectively, with 14 bases between them. CDR3 DNA sequence: TGTGCCAGCAGCCCCTATTCTAGGGGTGAGCAGTTCTTC. Translation gives CASSPYSRGEQFF. Together with reference TRBV9 and TRBJ2-1, the CDR3 gives the full variable domain: DSGVTQTPKHLITATGQRVTLRCSPRSGDLSVYWYQQSLDQGLQFLIQYYNGEERAKGNILERFSAQQFPDLHSELNLSSLELGDSALYFCASSPYSRGEQFFGPGTRLTVL.

This clonotype has more than one count but fewer than ten. The genes are TRBV7-2 and TRBJ2-1, with 7 bases fitting TRBD2. Trimming removed 6 bases from V and 6 bases from J; junction bases left unmatched: 11. The CDR3 contains 15 residues. Germline loops: CDR1 SGHTA, CDR2 FQGNSA. The CDR3 nucleotides are TGTGCCAGCAGGTATGGAGGGAGGGCCCTCAATGAGCAGTTCTTC. Translation: CASRYGGRALNEQFF. The whole variable domain, filled in from reference TRBV7-2 and TRBJ2-1, reads GAGVSQSPSNKVTEKGKDVELRCDPISGHTALYWYRQSLGQGLEFLIYFQGNSAPDKSGLPSDRFSAERTGGSVSTLTIQRTQQEDSAVYLCASRYGGRALNEQFFGPGTRLTVL.

This clonotype has ten or more counts. This chain links TRBV7-9 with TRBJ2-5; a weak D match, TRBD1 (5 bases). V lost 1 base and J 5 bases, leaving 14 bases between the germline ends. The CDR3 consists of 15 residues. In germline, CDR1 is SEHNR, CDR2 FQNEAQ (reference sequence). In nucleotides, the CDR3 is TGTGCCAGCAGCTTAGTGGTCGCAGGGATTGAGACCCAGTACTTC. Encoded protein: CASSLVVAGIETQYF.

A word on this clonotype: A clone one base away is much larger, so this may be a read error. This rearrangement joins TRBV27 to TRBJ2-1; the D gene is possibly TRBD1 (5 bases). The V end lost 7 bases, the J end lost 7 bases, and 14 bases lay between the germline ends. Germline V gene data show CDR1 as MNHEY and CDR2 as SMNVEV (reference sequence). The CDR3 consists of 13 residues. CDR3 in amino acids: CASTIIGANEQFF. The DNA for the CDR3 is TGTGCCAGCACCATAATAGGGGCAAATGAGCAGTTCTTC.

This clonotype was seen at least ten times. The chain couples TRBV6-2 or TRBV6-3 to TRBJ1-5; no clear D. This CDR3 has 11 residues. Germline values: CDR1 MNHEY, CDR2 SVGEGT. The ends were cut back, 8 bases at V and 7 bases at J, with 9 bases in the middle. This CDR3 reads CASGPGQPQHF. The CDR3 DNA reads TGTGCCAGCGGCCCGGGGCAGCCCCAGCATTTT.

The rearrangement joins TRBV5-4 to TRBJ2-1; no firm D call. The CDR3 loop spans 16 amino acids. Trimming cost V 0 bases and J 0 bases, with 10 bases left between them. Germline values: CDR1 SGHNT, CDR2 YYREEE (reference sequence). Written as DNA, the CDR3 is TGTGCCAGCAGCTTGGGTGACAACCTCTCCTACAATGAGCAGTTCTTC. Protein: CASSLGDNLSYNEQFF.

The J gene is TRBJ1-4, the V gene TRBV5-1; tentative D call: TRBD1 (5 bases). The CDR3 contains 18 residues. V was pared by 4 bases and J by 10 bases, with 29 bases between. The germline V gene encodes CDR1 SGHRS and CDR2 YFSETQ. As DNA, the CDR3 is TGCGCCAGCAGCCTAAGCAATTTCGGGGGTCCGGGTGTCGGAAAACTGTTTTTT. Its translation: CASSLSNFGGPGVGKLFF. Drawing the rest from reference TRBV5-1 and TRBJ1-4, the complete variable domain is KAGVTQTPRYLIKTRGQQVTLSCSPISGHRSVSWYQQTPGQGLQFLFEYFSETQRNKGNFPGRFSGRQFSNSRSEMNVSTLELGDSALYLCASSLSNFGGPGVGKLFFGSGTQLSVL.

This clonotype came up many times. The chain recombines TRBV2 with TRBJ1-1; D gene ambiguous. The CDR3 covers 13 residues. V dropped 3 bases and J dropped 2 bases, with 7 bases sitting between them. Germline CDR1 is SNHLY and CDR2 is FYNNEI. Here the CDR3 DNA reads TGTGCCAGCAGTGATATGTCTAACACTGAAGCTTTCTTT. Protein sequence: CASSDMSNTEAFF.

The table lists this clonotype with a few counts. The chain carries TRBV29-1 and TRBJ2-7; 12 nucleotides agree with TRBD2. Germline V gene data show CDR1 as SQVTM and CDR2 as ANQGSEA. CDR3 size: 15 residues. Trimming took 1 base from V and 3 from J; bases not matched to a gene: 4. The CDR3 sequence is CSVEVTSGRSYEQYF. In DNA form, the CDR3 reads TGCAGCGTTGAAGTAACTAGCGGGAGGAGCTACGAGCAGTACTTC.

V and J are TRBV5-1 and TRBJ2-7; perhaps D is TRBD1 or TRBD2 (5 bases each). The CDR3 length is 15 residues. Deletions cut 1 base from V and 2 bases from J, with 13 bases between. From germline, CDR1 is SGHRS and CDR2 YFSETQ. CDR3 region: CASSLTGTQTYEQYF. The DNA for the CDR3 is TGCGCCAGCAGCTTGACCGGGACCCAGACCTACGAGCAGTACTTC.

This clonotype has at least ten counts. The chain employs TRBV19 and TRBJ2-1, with D maybe TRBD2 (6 bases). CDR1 is LNHDA, CDR2 SQIVND, per germline (reference sequence). V lost 8 bases to trimming and J lost 7 bases, with 15 bases between them. The CDR3 is made up of 13 amino acids. The CDR3: CASGGIARNEQFF. CDR3 DNA sequence: TGTGCCAGTGGAGGGATCGCGCGGAATGAGCAGTTCTTC.

This clonotype was seen repeatedly, ten times or more. The CDR3 here is CASLRQGRETQYF. The CDR3 DNA reads TGTGCCAGCCTTCGACAGGGTCGAGAGACCCAGTACTTC. V and J are TRBV2 and TRBJ2-5; 7 nucleotides agree with TRBD1. The CDR3 runs 13 residues. J was trimmed by 4 bases and V by 8 bases; bases with no gene match: 7. The germline V gene has CDR1 SNHLY and CDR2 FYNNEI. Full variable domain (rest looked up from reference TRBV2 and TRBJ2-5): EPEVTQTPSHQVTQMGQEVILRCVPISNHLYFYWYRQILGQKVEFLVSFYNNEISEKSEIFDDQFSVERPDGSNFTLKIRSTKLEDSAMYFCASLRQGRETQYFGPGTRLLVL.

This chain joins TRBV5-1 and TRBJ2-5; TRBD2 might be the D (5 bases). The V gene's germline CDR1 is SGHRS and CDR2 YFSETQ. This CDR3 comprises 13 residues. V was clipped by 2 bases and J by 5 bases, with 10 bases between them. In DNA, the CDR3 is TGCGCCAGCAGCTTACTAGACTCGGAGACCCAGTACTTC. This codes for CASSLLDSETQYF.

In this sample, this clonotype turned up many times. The genes are TRBV2 and TRBJ2-1; D gene ambiguous. The CDR3 is made up of 11 amino acids. CDR1 is SNHLY, CDR2 FYNNEI, per germline. The V and J ends lost 6 bases and 5 bases respectively, with 5 bases between them. CDR3 in DNA: TGTGCCAGCAGAGAGAACAATGAGCAGTTCTTC. Protein product: CASRENNEQFF.

This clonotype was counted between two and nine times. The chain has TRBV3-1 and TRBJ2-1; D gene uncertain. Trimming took off 0 bases at V and 5 bases at J, with 11 bases between the two ends. CDR3 length: 15 amino acids. CDR1 and CDR2 (germline): LGHDT, YNNKEL (reference sequence). This CDR3 is CASSQDYNPNNEQFF. CDR3 in DNA: TGTGCCAGCAGCCAAGATTATAACCCGAACAATGAGCAGTTCTTC.

The table lists this clonotype with many counts. CDR3 loop: CSAREGVRSNNEQFF. The CDR3 nucleotides read TGCAGTGCTAGAGAAGGAGTCCGGAGTAACAATGAGCAGTTCTTC. The rearrangement joins TRBV20-1 to TRBJ2-1; D uncertain. V lost 0 bases to trimming and J lost 5 bases, with 14 bases between them. The CDR3 extends over 15 amino acids. Germline assignment: CDR1 DFQATT and CDR2 SNEGSKA (reference sequence).

The chain uses TRBV19 and TRBJ1-1, with a tentative D call TRBD1 (5 bases). Germline CDR1 LNHDA, CDR2 SQIVND (reference sequence). V shed 0 bases and J shed 7 bases, with 12 bases lying between them. The CDR3 is 14 amino acids. CDR3: CASSIDRQGNEAFF. CDR3 DNA: TGTGCCAGTAGTATAGATCGCCAGGGCAATGAAGCTTTCTTT.